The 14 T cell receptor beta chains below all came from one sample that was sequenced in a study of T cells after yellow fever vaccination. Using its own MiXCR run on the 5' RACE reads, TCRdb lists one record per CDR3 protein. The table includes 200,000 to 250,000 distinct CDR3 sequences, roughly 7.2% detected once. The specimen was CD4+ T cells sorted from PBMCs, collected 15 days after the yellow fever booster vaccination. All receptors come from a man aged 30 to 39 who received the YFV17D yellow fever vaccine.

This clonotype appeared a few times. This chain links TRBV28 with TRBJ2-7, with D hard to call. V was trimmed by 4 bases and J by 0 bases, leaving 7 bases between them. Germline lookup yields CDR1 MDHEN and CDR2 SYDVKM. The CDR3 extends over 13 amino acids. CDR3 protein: CASSSLNSYEQYF. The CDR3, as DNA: TGTGCCAGCAGTTCCCTAAACTCCTACGAGCAGTACTTC.

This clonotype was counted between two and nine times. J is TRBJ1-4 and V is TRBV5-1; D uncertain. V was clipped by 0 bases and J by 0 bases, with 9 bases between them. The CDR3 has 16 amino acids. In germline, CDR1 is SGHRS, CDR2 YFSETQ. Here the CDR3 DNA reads TGCGCCAGCAGCTTGGGCAGCCGAACAACTAATGAAAAACTGTTTTTT. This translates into CASSLGSRTTNEKLFF.

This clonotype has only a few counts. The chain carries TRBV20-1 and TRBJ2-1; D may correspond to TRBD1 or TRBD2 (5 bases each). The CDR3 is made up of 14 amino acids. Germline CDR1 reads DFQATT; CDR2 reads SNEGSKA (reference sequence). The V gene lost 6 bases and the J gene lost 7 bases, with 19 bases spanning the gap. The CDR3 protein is CSAVLFLRENEQFF. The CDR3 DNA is TGCAGTGCCGTTCTCTTCCTCAGGGAGAATGAGCAGTTCTTC.

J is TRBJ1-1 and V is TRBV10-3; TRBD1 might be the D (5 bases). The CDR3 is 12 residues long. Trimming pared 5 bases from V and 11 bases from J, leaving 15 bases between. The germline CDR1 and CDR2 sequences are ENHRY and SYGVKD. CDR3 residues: CAISQGEQDAFF. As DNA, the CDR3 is TGTGCCATCAGTCAAGGGGAACAGGACGCTTTCTTT.

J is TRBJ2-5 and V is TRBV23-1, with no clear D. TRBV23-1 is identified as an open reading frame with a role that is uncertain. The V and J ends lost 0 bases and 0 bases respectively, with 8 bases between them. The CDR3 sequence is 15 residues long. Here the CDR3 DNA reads TGCGCCAGCAGTCAATCCTTTACGTACCAAGAGACCCAGTACTTC. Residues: CASSQSFTYQETQYF.

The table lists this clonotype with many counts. The CDR3 protein is CASSTRLGGSPYNEQFF. Here the CDR3 DNA reads TGTGCCAGCAGCACAAGACTAGGGGGGAGCCCCTACAATGAGCAGTTCTTC. The rearrangement uses TRBV7-2 and TRBJ2-1; the D gene could be TRBD1 or TRBD2 (6 bases each). In germline, CDR1 is SGHTA, CDR2 FQGNSA. The V end was cut by 5 bases, the J end by 2 bases, with 19 bases between. The CDR3 has 17 residues. Drawing the rest from reference TRBV7-2 and TRBJ2-1, the complete variable domain is GAGVSQSPSNKVTEKGKDVELRCDPISGHTALYWYRQSLGQGLEFLIYFQGNSAPDKSGLPSDRFSAERTGGSVSTLTIQRTQQEDSAVYLCASSTRLGGSPYNEQFFGPGTRLTVL.

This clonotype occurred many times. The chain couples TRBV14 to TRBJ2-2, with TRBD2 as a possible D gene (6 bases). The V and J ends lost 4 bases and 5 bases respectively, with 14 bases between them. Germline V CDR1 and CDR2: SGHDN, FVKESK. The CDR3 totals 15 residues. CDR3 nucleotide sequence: TGTGCCAGCAGCCTAGGGGACTCATGGACCGGGGAGCTGTTTTTT. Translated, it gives CASSLGDSWTGELFF.

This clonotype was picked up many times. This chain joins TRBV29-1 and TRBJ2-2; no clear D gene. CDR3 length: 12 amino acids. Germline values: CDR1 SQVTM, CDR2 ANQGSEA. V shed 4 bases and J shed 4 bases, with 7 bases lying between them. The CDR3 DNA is TGCAGCGTTGCATGGACCACCGGGGAGCTGTTTTTT. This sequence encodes CSVAWTTGELFF.

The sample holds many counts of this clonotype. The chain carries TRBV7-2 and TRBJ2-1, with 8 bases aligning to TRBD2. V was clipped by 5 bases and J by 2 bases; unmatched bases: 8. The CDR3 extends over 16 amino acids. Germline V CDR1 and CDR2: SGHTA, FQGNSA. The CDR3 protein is CASSPTTSGPYNEQFF. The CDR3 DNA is TGTGCCAGCAGCCCGACCACTAGCGGACCCTACAATGAGCAGTTCTTC.

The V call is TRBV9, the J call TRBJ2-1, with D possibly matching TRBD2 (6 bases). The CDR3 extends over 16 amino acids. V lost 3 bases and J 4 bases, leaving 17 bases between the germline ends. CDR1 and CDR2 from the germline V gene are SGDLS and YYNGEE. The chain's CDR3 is CASSAEGDGTYNEQFF. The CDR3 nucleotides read TGTGCCAGCAGCGCAGAAGGGGACGGGACTTACAATGAGCAGTTCTTC.

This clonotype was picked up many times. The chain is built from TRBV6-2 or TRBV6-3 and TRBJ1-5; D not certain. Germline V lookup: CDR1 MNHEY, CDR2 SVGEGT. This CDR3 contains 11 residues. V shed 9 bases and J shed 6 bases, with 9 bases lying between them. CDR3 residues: CASSDGQPQHF. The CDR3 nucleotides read TGTGCCAGTAGCGATGGTCAGCCCCAGCATTTT.

This CDR3 is CASSRGGAGNEKLFF. The CDR3 DNA is TGTGCCAGCAGCCGGGGGGGGGCTGGTAATGAAAAACTGTTTTTT. The J gene is TRBJ1-4, the V gene TRBV7-8; D might be TRBD1 (6 bases). Germline-derived CDR1 and CDR2 are SGHVS and FQNEAQ. The CDR3 has 15 residues. Between the trimmed V and J ends, which lost 5 bases and 4 bases, there was a span of 14 bases. The full variable domain, with the rest looked up from reference TRBV7-8 and TRBJ1-4, is GAGVSQSPRYKVAKRGQDVALRCDPISGHVSLFWYQQALGQGPEFLTYFQNEAQLDKSGLPSDRFFAERPEGSVSTLKIQRTQQEDSAVYLCASSRGGAGNEKLFFGSGTQLSVL.

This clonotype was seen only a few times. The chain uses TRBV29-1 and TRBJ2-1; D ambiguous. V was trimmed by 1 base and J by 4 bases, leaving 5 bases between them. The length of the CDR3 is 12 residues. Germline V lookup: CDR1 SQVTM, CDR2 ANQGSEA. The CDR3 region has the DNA TGCAGCGTTGAAGTTGCTTACAATGAGCAGTTCTTC. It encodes CSVEVAYNEQFF.

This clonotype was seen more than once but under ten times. This CDR3 reads CASSPQQTQYF. CDR3 DNA: TGTGCCAGCAGCCCACAGCAGACCCAGTACTTC. The V gene is TRBV11-2, the J gene TRBJ2-5; D ambiguous. V was pared by 5 bases and J by 6 bases, with 7 bases between. From germline, CDR1 is SGHAT and CDR2 FQNNGV. CDR3 size: 11 residues.